This TCR beta chain is from a study of T cell changes during pregnancy in multiple sclerosis. After removal of 5 bases from V and 9 bases from J, the junction contained 2 bases not matched to a gene. The CDR3 has 12 residues. Germline V gives CDR1 MNHNY, CDR2 SVGAGI (reference sequence). Using immunoSEQ multiplex PCR, the repertoire was profiled, and TCRdb retains in-frame clones only, with some absent. The table lists about 59,000 clones, 93% of them singletons, with roughly 0.33% in the top ten. This receptor was taken from a female donor with multiple sclerosis, enrolled in a pregnancy study. This material consisted of CD4+ T cells from peripheral blood mononuclear cells, taken before pregnancy. The chain has TRBV6-6 and TRBJ2-1; 9 bases align to TRBD1. Here the CDR3 DNA reads TGTGCCAGCAGTAAGGACAGGGGTGAGCAGTTCTTC. It encodes CASSKDRGEQFF.